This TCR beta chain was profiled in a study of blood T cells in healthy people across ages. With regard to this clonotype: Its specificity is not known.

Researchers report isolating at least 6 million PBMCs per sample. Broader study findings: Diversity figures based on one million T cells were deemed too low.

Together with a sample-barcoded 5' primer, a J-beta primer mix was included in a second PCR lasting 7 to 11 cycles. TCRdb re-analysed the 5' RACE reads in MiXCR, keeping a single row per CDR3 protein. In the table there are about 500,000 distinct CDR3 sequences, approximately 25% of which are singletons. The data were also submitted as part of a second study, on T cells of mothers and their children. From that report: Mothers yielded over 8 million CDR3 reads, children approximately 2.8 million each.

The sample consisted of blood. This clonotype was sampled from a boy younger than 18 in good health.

The CDR3 nucleotides read TGTGCCAGCAGCTCTTTTTACGGGCTCCGAGGTGAGCAGTTCTTC. It is translated as CASSSFYGLRGEQFF. The chain uses TRBV7-2 and TRBJ2-1; D not resolved. The CDR3 covers 15 residues. V lost 4 bases and J 9 bases, leaving 19 bases between the germline ends. Per the germline V gene, CDR1 is SGHTA and CDR2 is FQGNSA. The full variable domain, its missing parts supplied by reference TRBV7-2 and TRBJ2-1, is GAGVSQSPSNKVTEKGKDVELRCDPISGHTALYWYRQSLGQGLEFLIYFQGNSAPDKSGLPSDRFSAERTGGSVSTLTIQRTQQEDSAVYLCASSSFYGLRGEQFFGPGTRLTVL.